Listed below are T cell receptor beta chains from one sample, sequenced in a study of response to subunit inactivated influenza vaccine. Each CDR3 protein is one row after TCRdb ran MiXCR on the RT-PCR reads. Of 860,000 or so distinct CDR3 sequences listed, 21% are singletons. This material consisted of PBMCs from blood, taken 4 to 6 days after vaccination. These receptors were taken from a man aged 45 to 65 who received an inactivated influenza vaccine. Both conserved end residues are part of each CDR3. The D gene is left open where the match is weak. Clone size is stated in some rows and not others, as once, few, many or a class when expanded.

- TRBJ2-5 few TRBV20-1 CSARGTLQETQYF TGCAGTGCTAGGGGGACACTTCAAGAGACCCAGTACTTC
- TRBJ2-5 many TRBV3-1 CASSQRDTKRETQYF TGTGCCAGCAGCCAACGGGACACAAAGAGGGAGACCCAGTACTTC
- TRBJ2-7 many TRBV15 CATSWQRNHEQYF TGTGCCACCAGCTGGCAACGAAACCACGAGCAGTACTTC
TRBD2 TRBJ2-2 - TRBV20-1 CSAGRRDYQNTGELFF TGCAGTGCTGGGCGCAGGGACTATCAAAACACCGGGGAGCTGTTTTTT
- TRBJ1-4 - TRBV5-1 CASSHSGNEKLFF TGCGCCAGCAGCCACAGCGGTAATGAAAAACTGTTTTTT
- TRBJ2-2 - TRBV5-6 CASSLMTGADGELFF TGTGCCAGCAGCCTGATGACGGGGGCGGACGGGGAGCTGTTTTTT
TRBD2 TRBJ2-1 - TRBV6-6 CASTWDYNNEQFF TGTGCCAGCACCTGGGACTATAACAATGAGCAGTTCTTC
- TRBJ1-2 - TRBV20-1 CSASKRNYGYTF TGCAGTGCTAGTAAAAGGAACTATGGCTACACCTTC
- TRBJ1-3 - TRBV7-6 CASSLDQDSGLCWITIYF TGTGCCAGCAGCTTAGATCAGGACAGCGGTCTTTGCTGGATCACCATATATTTT
TRBD2 TRBJ2-7 - TRBV28 CASSATGLAVSYEQYF TGTGCCAGCAGTGCCACGGGACTAGCGGTTTCCTACGAGCAGTACTTC
TRBD2 TRBJ2-5 - TRBV5-1 CASSSGGGFQETQYF TGCGCCAGCAGCTCGGGGGGAGGATTCCAAGAGACCCAGTACTTC
TRBD1 TRBJ2-3 few TRBV6-1 CASSPAKGAKEDTQYF TGTGCCAGCAGCCCCGCGAAGGGGGCGAAAGAGGATACGCAGTATTTT
TRBD1 TRBJ2-5 - TRBV7-2 CASSPPGQGVKTQYF TGTGCCAGCAGCCCACCGGGACAGGGGGTCAAGACCCAGTACTTC
TRBD1 TRBJ2-3 few TRBV10-3 CAISGGQPDTQYF TGTGCCATCAGTGGGGGACAGCCGGATACGCAGTATTTT
- TRBJ1-1 few TRBV20-1 CSASHRALVTEAFF TGCAGTGCCAGCCACCGGGCCCTTGTCACTGAAGCTTTCTTT
TRBD2 TRBJ2-5 - TRBV5-1 CASSPGLAGIRETQYF TGCGCCAGCAGCCCAGGACTAGCGGGGATTAGGGAGACCCAGTACTTC
- TRBJ2-5 - TRBV6-2/TRBV6-3 CASSVPETQYF TGTGCCAGCAGCGTACCGGAGACCCAGTACTTC
- TRBJ1-2 few TRBV7-2 CASSTGHGGTNYGYTF TGTGCCAGCAGCACCGGGCATGGGGGAACAAACTATGGCTACACCTTC
TRBD1 TRBJ1-1 - TRBV2 CASRRDRDTEAFF TGTGCCAGCAGAAGAGACAGGGACACTGAAGCTTTCTTT
TRBD1 TRBJ2-1 - TRBV24-1 CATGTGGLNEQFF TGTGCCACTGGGACAGGGGGCTTAAATGAGCAGTTCTTC
- TRBJ2-5 - TRBV7-2 CASSLALKRQETQYF TGTGCCAGCAGCTTAGCGCTCAAGCGCCAAGAGACCCAGTACTTC
TRBD2 TRBJ2-7 - TRBV3-1 CASSQEIAGAYEQYF TGTGCCAGCAGCCAAGAGATAGCGGGAGCGTACGAGCAGTACTTC
- TRBJ2-3 - TRBV12-3/TRBV12-4 CASSPPTSGTQYF TGTGCCAGCAGTCCCCCTACGAGTGGTACGCAGTATTTT